These 26 T cell receptor beta chains were sequenced from one sample in a study of cytotoxic CD8 clonotypes in ibrutinib-treated CLL. Some clones are missing from TCRdb's copy, which holds only in-frame ones; the method was immunoSEQ multiplex PCR. The sample has over 100,000 clones, 80% to 90% seen once. The sequencing used PBMCs, collected after 24 months of ibrutinib treatment. The receptors here all came from a human donor with chronic lymphocytic leukemia.

This clone has more than one count but fewer than ten. This CDR3 is CASGTVSGNTIYF. In DNA, the CDR3 is TGTGCCAGTGGGACAGTCTCTGGAAACACCATATATTTT. The chain has TRBV2 and TRBJ1-3; 7 bases line up with TRBD1. Germline V lookup: CDR1 SNHLY, CDR2 FYNNEI. With V trimmed by 9 bases and J by 0 bases, 2 bases remained unmatched. This CDR3 is 13 amino acids long.

The CDR3 DNA is TGTGCCAGCCAGGGGACCCATAGCAATCAGCCCCAGCATTTT. It codes for CASQGTHSNQPQHF. This chain uses TRBV28 with TRBJ1-5; D perhaps matches TRBD1 (6 bases). Trimming left V 8 bases short and J 0 bases short, with 11 bases between. The CDR3 is made up of 14 amino acids. CDR1 MDHEN and CDR2 SYDVKM come from the germline V gene.

The rearrangement uses TRBV11-2 and TRBJ1-3; D gene ambiguous. Per germline, CDR1 SGHAT and CDR2 FQNNGV. CDR3 size: 15 residues. Trimming took off 3 bases at V and 0 bases at J, with 9 bases between the two ends. CDR3 sequence (DNA): TGTGCCAGCAGCTTTTTGGAGAACTCTGGAAACACCATATATTTT. Amino acids: CASSFLENSGNTIYF.

This clone was found many times. This rearrangement joins TRBV7-2 to TRBJ2-7, with TRBD1 matching over 8 bases. Trimming took 5 bases from V and 1 from J; bases not matched to a gene: 7. Germline CDR1 SGHTA, CDR2 FQGNSA. This CDR3 is built from 15 residues. CDR3 amino acids: CASSRGQADSYEQYF. In DNA form, the CDR3 reads TGTGCCAGCAGCCGGGGACAGGCCGATTCCTACGAGCAGTACTTC.

This chain links TRBV28 with TRBJ1-5; no clear D gene. CDR1 MDHEN and CDR2 SYDVKM come from the germline V gene. The CDR3 has 14 residues. V was cut by 6 bases and J by 3 bases, with 12 bases left in between. The CDR3 nucleotides are TGTGCCAGCAGGGAGTTCCGGGCCAATCAGCCCCAGCATTTT. Protein: CASREFRANQPQHF.

This clone was counted a few times. The J gene is TRBJ2-5, the V gene TRBV11-3; maybe TRBD2 (6 bases). The germline gives CDR1 SGHNT, CDR2 YENEEA. The ends were cut back, 5 bases at V and 13 bases at J, with 17 bases in the middle. CDR3 size: 12 residues. This CDR3 reads CASSPFSGVMYF. Written as DNA, the CDR3 is TGTGCCAGCAGCCCCTTTTCGGGGGTTATGTACTTC.

V gene TRBV19 combines with J gene TRBJ2-7; 10 bases agree with TRBD1. The germline V gene encodes CDR1 LNHDA and CDR2 SQIVND (reference sequence). This CDR3 is built from 14 residues. Trimming removed 7 bases from V and 4 bases from J; junction bases left unmatched: 7. In DNA, the CDR3 is TGTGCCAGTAAAGGACAGGGGGAGATGTACGAGCAGTACTTC. This sequence encodes CASKGQGEMYEQYF.

The chain couples TRBV28 to TRBJ1-5; TRBD1 matches 7 bases. The germline gives CDR1 MDHEN, CDR2 SYDVKM. Losses at the gene ends were 8 bases for V and 7 bases for J; bases not matched to a gene: 14. CDR3 size: 15 residues. The CDR3 sequence: CASSYPTGLVQPQHF. In nucleotides, the CDR3 is TGTGCCAGCTCATACCCGACAGGGTTGGTCCAGCCCCAGCATTTT.

The V and J genes are TRBV6-6 and TRBJ1-2; 10 bases agree with TRBD1. The CDR3 has 15 amino acids. Germline V CDR1 and CDR2: MNHNY, SVGAGI (reference sequence). The junction had 11 bases not matched to a gene; V was cut back by 8 bases and J by 5 bases. In DNA, the CDR3 is TGTGCCAGCCATCCCCGGACAGGGGGACAATATGGCTACACCTTC. Its protein is CASHPRTGGQYGYTF.

This sequence joins TRBV27 and TRBJ2-7; tentative D call: TRBD2 (6 bases). The V end lost 6 bases, the J end lost 0 bases, and 15 bases lay between the germline ends. The CDR3 sequence is 15 residues long. Per germline, CDR1 MNHEY and CDR2 SMNVEV (reference sequence). DNA for the CDR3: TGTGCCAGCAGCCGCGGGGTAGCGGCCTCCTACGAGCAGTACTTC. Residues: CASSRGVAASYEQYF.

This clone appeared a single time. CDR3 nucleotides: TGTGCCTGGCACTTCGGTGCTGAAGCTTTCTTT. As protein: CAWHFGAEAFF. The rearrangement links TRBV30 to TRBJ1-1; D gene uncertain. V lost 5 bases and J lost 6, with 10 bases in between. Germline CDR1 and CDR2: GTSNPN and SVGIG (reference sequence). The CDR3 runs to 11 residues.

This chain joins TRBV7-2 and TRBJ2-5, with 7 bases identical to TRBD2. Germline trimming cut 1 base from V and 3 bases from J; bases unmatched to any gene: 11. This CDR3 spans 17 amino acids. CDR1 SGHTA and CDR2 FQGNSA come from the germline V gene. The CDR3 protein is CASSLVIRGDREETQYF. The CDR3 coding sequence is TGTGCCAGCAGCTTAGTTATTCGGGGGGATCGAGAAGAGACCCAGTACTTC.

The chain uses TRBV7-2 and TRBJ1-1; D gene unclear. From germline, CDR1 is SGHTA and CDR2 FQGNSA. Trimming stripped 5 bases from V and 4 bases from J, with 14 bases between. The CDR3 has 14 residues. The DNA for the CDR3 is TGTGCCAGCAGCCGCCTGGACTGGGGCACTGAAGCTTTCTTT. It specifies CASSRLDWGTEAFF.

The chain has TRBV5-4 and TRBJ1-6; no definite D call. Trimming removed 4 bases at V and 3 bases at J, with 20 bases between. The CDR3 is made up of 18 amino acids. The germline V gene has CDR1 SGHNT and CDR2 YYREEE (reference sequence). CDR3 bases: TGTGCCAGCAGCCAAACTATGGCAACGGCAGACTATAATTCACCCCTCCACTTT. This translates into CASSQTMATADYNSPLHF.

V and J are TRBV5-1 and TRBJ1-3; maybe TRBD1 (6 bases). The CDR3 spans 21 residues. V lost 0 bases to trimming and J lost 0 bases, with 25 bases between them. From germline, CDR1 is SGHRS and CDR2 YFSETQ. The CDR3 spells CASSLGGRDTRGGVSGNTIYF. The CDR3 region has the DNA TGCGCCAGCAGCTTGGGGGGTCGGGACACCCGAGGAGGGGTCTCTGGAAACACCATATATTTT.

This sequence joins TRBV18 and TRBJ2-7; TRBD1 matches 7 bases. Germline CDR1 reads KGHSH; CDR2 reads LQKENI. The CDR3 is made up of 15 amino acids. V was clipped by 3 bases and J by 5 bases; unmatched bases: 10. CDR3 sequence reads: CASSPKAGGTDEQYF. CDR3 sequence (DNA): TGTGCCAGCTCACCTAAGGCAGGGGGAACCGACGAGCAGTACTTC.

V and J are TRBV5-6 and TRBJ1-3, with a weak D call TRBD1 (5 bases). Germline V gene data show CDR1 as SGHDT and CDR2 as YYEEEE. The CDR3 spans 16 residues. V dropped 0 bases and J dropped 0 bases, with 10 bases sitting between them. The CDR3, as DNA: TGTGCCAGCAGCTTGGGGGACCGGAGCTCTGGAAACACCATATATTTT. The encoded protein is CASSLGDRSSGNTIYF.

The chain joins TRBV29-1 to TRBJ1-1; tentatively, D is TRBD1 (5 bases). Trimming took off 7 bases at V and 4 bases at J, with 16 bases between the two ends. Germline assignment: CDR1 SQVTM and CDR2 ANQGSEA. The CDR3 totals 13 residues. CDR3 coding DNA: TGCAGCGCCGAACGGGGGGGGACCACTGAAGCTTTCTTT. Residues: CSAERGGTTEAFF. Based on the CDR3 plus reference TRBV29-1 and TRBJ1-1, the full variable domain is SAVISQKPSRDICQRGTSLTIQCQVDSQVTMMFWYRQQPGQSLTLIATANQGSEATYESGFVIDKFPISRPNLTFSTLTVSNMSPEDSSIYLCSAERGGTTEAFFGQGTRLTVV.

The chain employs TRBV19 and TRBJ2-6; TRBD1 agrees at 8 bases. CDR3 length: 16 residues. V shed 11 bases and J 0 bases; nucleotides not matched to a gene: 9. Germline values: CDR1 LNHDA, CDR2 SQIVND (reference sequence). CDR3 in amino acids: CACKTGEISGANVLTF. CDR3 DNA sequence: TGTGCCTGCAAGACAGGGGAGATCTCTGGGGCCAACGTCCTGACTTTC. Using reference TRBV19 and TRBJ2-6 for the parts outside the CDR3, the full variable domain is DGGITQSPKYLFRKEGQNVTLSCEQNLNHDAMYWYRQDPGQGLRLIYYSQIVNDFQKGDIAEGYSVSREKKESFPLTVTSAQKNPTAFYLCACKTGEISGANVLTFGAGSRLTVL.

The chain employs TRBV28 and TRBJ1-3; the D is unclear. Trimming removed 4 bases at V and 5 bases at J, with 9 bases between. Germline-derived CDR1 and CDR2 are MDHEN and SYDVKM. The CDR3 is 13 amino acids. The CDR3, as DNA: TGTGCCAGCAGTTGGCCTCAGCGAAACACCATATATTTT. This codes for CASSWPQRNTIYF. Using reference TRBV28 and TRBJ1-3 for the parts outside the CDR3, the full variable domain is DVKVTQSSRYLVKRTGEKVFLECVQDMDHENMFWYRQDPGLGLRLIYFSYDVKMKEKGDIPEGYSVSREKKERFSLILESASTNQTSMYLCASSWPQRNTIYFGEGSWLTVV.

J is TRBJ2-7 and V is TRBV14, with 8 bases that match TRBD2. CDR3 size: 17 residues. V lost 4 bases to trimming and J lost 0 bases; unmatched junction nucleotides: 11. Germline V gene lookup returns CDR1 SGHDN and CDR2 FVKESK. The CDR3 loop reads CASSLRGASGLSYEQYF. CDR3 DNA sequence: TGTGCCAGCAGCCTCAGGGGTGCTAGCGGGCTCTCCTACGAGCAGTACTTC.

This clone was seen more than once but under ten times. The chain uses TRBV9 and TRBJ2-1; D assignment may be TRBD1 or TRBD2 (5 bases each). V shed 4 bases and J shed 7 bases, with 21 bases lying between them. This CDR3 is 16 amino acids long. Per germline, CDR1 SGDLS and CDR2 YYNGEE. In DNA, the CDR3 is TGTGCCAGCAGCCGCGACGTGGGACCGATCCGAAATGAGCAGTTCTTC. Its translation: CASSRDVGPIRNEQFF.

In its sample, this clone was seen a few times. This chain links TRBV28 with TRBJ2-2, with D possibly TRBD1 on 5 matching bases. This CDR3 spans 13 amino acids. Trimming stripped 5 bases from V and 4 bases from J, with 8 bases between. Per the germline V gene, CDR1 is MDHEN and CDR2 is SYDVKM. CDR3 region: CASSRRVTGELFF. The CDR3, as DNA: TGTGCCAGCAGTCGCAGGGTCACCGGGGAGCTGTTTTTT.

This clone occurred once. The CDR3 region has the DNA TGCGCCAGCAGCTTGGTGAACATGGGATTGAACACTGAAGCTTTCTTT. This sequence encodes CASSLVNMGLNTEAFF. The chain has TRBV5-1 and TRBJ1-1; D gene ambiguous. The CDR3 is 16 residues long. Germline CDR1 and CDR2: SGHRS and YFSETQ. V lost 0 bases and J 0 bases, leaving 12 bases between the germline ends.

The CDR3 sequence: CASSRTGLGANVLTF. The CDR3, as DNA: TGTGCCAGTAGTAGAACAGGTCTTGGGGCCAACGTCCTGACTTTC. The chain employs TRBV19 and TRBJ2-6, with D possibly matching TRBD1 (5 bases). The length of the CDR3 is 15 residues. In germline, CDR1 is LNHDA, CDR2 SQIVND (reference sequence). V lost 4 bases and J 3 bases, leaving 10 bases between the germline ends.

V is TRBV7-8 and J is TRBJ1-4, with 8 bases matching TRBD1. The J segment lost 5 bases and the V segment lost 2 bases, leaving 10 bases of the junction unmatched. CDR1 and CDR2 from the germline V gene are SGHVS and FQNEAQ. The CDR3 consists of 17 residues. The CDR3 loop reads CASSLRIPGQVNEKLFF. CDR3 sequence (DNA): TGTGCCAGCAGCTTACGTATTCCGGGACAGGTCAATGAAAAACTGTTTTTT.